Each of the 29 T cell receptor beta chains below was sequenced from the same sample in a study of cytomegalovirus exposure and HLA in healthy donors (TCRdb year 2017). The protocol used for the library was the immunoSEQ multiplex PCR assay. TCRdb carries this immuneACCESS record with in-frame sequences only. Its versions omit some clonotypes, under half of them owing to an unresolved V gene in the studies checked, with the rest unexplained. This sample is represented by roughly 330,000 clones; approximately 86% of them were singletons. Jointly, the top ten make up approximately 1% of the sample. Sequencing was performed on PBMCs. The receptors were sampled from a woman aged 25 to 45 in good health and CMV-seropositive.

The CDR3 is CASTNRGIQDYEQYF. The CDR3 DNA reads as TGTGCCAGCACAAACAGGGGTATTCAAGATTACGAGCAGTACTTC. The chain recombines TRBV14 with TRBJ2-7; 7 bases agree with TRBD1. CDR1 SGHDN and CDR2 FVKESK come from the germline V gene. There are 15 residues in the CDR3. With 7 bases clipped from V and 4 bases from J, the junction kept 13 bases outside the gene matches.

This rearrangement joins TRBV27 to TRBJ1-3, with D unclear. The CDR3 has 14 amino acids. CDR1 and CDR2 from the germline V gene are MNHEY and SMNVEV (reference sequence). The V end was cut by 0 bases, the J end by 0 bases, with 3 bases between. The chain's CDR3 is CASSLSGSGNTIYF. The DNA of the CDR3 is TGTGCCAGCAGTTTATCTGGCTCTGGAAACACCATATATTTT.

The chain links TRBV4-3 to TRBJ2-1, with TRBD2 identical over 7 bases. The CDR3 length is 15 residues. Germline V gene data show CDR1 as LGHNA and CDR2 as YSLEER. V shed 5 bases, J shed 4 bases, and the junction held 8 bases outside the gene matches. CDR3 DNA sequence: TGCGCCAGCAGCGGGGCGGGAGCGAGATACAATGAGCAGTTCTTC. Its protein is CASSGAGARYNEQFF.

Here the CDR3 DNA reads TGTGCCAGCACGGGACTAGCGGTCCGGAGACAGTTCTTC. Its translation: CASTGLAVRRQFF. This sequence joins TRBV6-1 and TRBJ2-1; TRBD2 matches at 11 bases. The germline CDR1 and CDR2 sequences are MNHNS and SASEGT. With 7 bases clipped from V and 13 bases from J, the junction kept 9 bases outside the gene matches. The length of the CDR3 is 13 residues.

This rearrangement joins TRBV13 to TRBJ2-5; 8 nucleotides match TRBD2. Per the germline V gene, CDR1 is PRHDT and CDR2 is FYEKMQ (reference sequence). The V gene end was trimmed by 4 bases and the J gene end by 4 bases; junction bases not matched to a gene: 8. The CDR3 extends over 15 amino acids. The CDR3 protein is CASSSLAGGAETQYF. Here the CDR3 DNA reads TGTGCCAGCAGCTCCCTCGCGGGGGGCGCAGAGACCCAGTACTTC.

Comment on this clone: This specimen includes other DNA sequences encoding the same CDR3. The rearrangement links TRBV5-1 to TRBJ2-1; 9 nucleotides line up with TRBD1. With V trimmed by 0 bases and J by 4 bases, 2 bases remained unmatched. The CDR3 loop spans 15 amino acids. The germline CDR1 and CDR2 sequences are SGHRS and YFSETQ. CDR3 sequence: CASSLAGQGYNEQFF. CDR3 DNA sequence: TGCGCCAGCAGCTTGGCGGGACAGGGTTACAATGAGCAGTTCTTC.

The sample holds a few counts of this clone. The CDR3 protein is CASSGEGDRDGYTF. The CDR3 DNA is TGTGCCAGCAGCGGCGAAGGGGATCGGGATGGCTACACCTTC. The genes are TRBV7-9 and TRBJ1-2, with D perhaps TRBD1 (5 bases). V lost 5 bases and J 6 bases, leaving 16 bases between the germline ends. Germline V gene sequence: CDR1 SEHNR, CDR2 FQNEAQ (reference sequence). This CDR3 contains 14 residues.

The rearrangement joins TRBV5-1 to TRBJ1-1; D remains unclear. Trimming left V 0 bases short and J 1 base short, with 10 bases between. CDR1 is SGHRS and CDR2 is YFSETQ in the germline V gene. The CDR3 covers 15 residues. In nucleotides, the CDR3 is TGCGCCAGCAGCTTGGGGGCGCGATGGAACACTGAAGCTTTCTTT. It yields the protein CASSLGARWNTEAFF.

CDR3 nucleotides: TGCGCCAGCAGCCAAGGGAGGACAGTCTACGAGCAGTACTTC. Residues: CASSQGRTVYEQYF. The chain uses TRBV4-3 and TRBJ2-7; tentative D call: TRBD1 (6 bases). The V and J ends lost 1 base and 3 bases respectively, with 10 bases between them. The CDR3 spans 14 residues. Looked up from germline, CDR1 is LGHNA and CDR2 is YSLEER.

The chain employs TRBV29-1 and TRBJ2-3; D is undetermined. The CDR3 loop spans 14 amino acids. Looked up from germline, CDR1 is SQVTM and CDR2 is ANQGSEA. V was shortened by 7 bases and J by 3 bases, with 17 bases between the two germline ends. The CDR3 here is CSAPTDGRTDTQYF. DNA of the CDR3: TGCAGCGCCCCGACGGATGGAAGGACAGATACGCAGTATTTT.

The chain links TRBV27 to TRBJ2-7; 7 bases are shared with TRBD1. Trimming took 0 bases from V and 6 from J; bases not matched to a gene: 2. This CDR3 has 13 residues. CDR1 is MNHEY, CDR2 SMNVEV, per germline (reference sequence). CDR3 region: CASSLSGGGEQYF. CDR3 coding DNA: TGTGCCAGCAGTTTATCAGGGGGCGGCGAGCAGTACTTC.

The chain employs TRBV18 and TRBJ1-2; 12 bases line up with TRBD1. The CDR3 contains 14 residues. Germline V gene data show CDR1 as KGHSH and CDR2 as LQKENI. The V segment lost 3 bases and the J segment 7 bases; nucleotides outside the gene matches: 3. The CDR3 reads CASSPGQGAGGYTF. The CDR3 nucleotides are TGTGCCAGCTCACCGGGACAGGGGGCCGGTGGCTACACCTTC.

The chain carries TRBV9 and TRBJ2-1, with TRBD2 matching over 15 bases. CDR3 length equals 17 residues. J lost 2 bases, V lost 3 bases, and 3 bases had no gene match. Looked up from germline, CDR1 is SGDLS and CDR2 is YYNGEE. This CDR3 is CASSAGTSGGPYNEQFF. For the CDR3, the DNA is TGTGCCAGCAGCGCCGGGACTAGCGGGGGGCCCTACAATGAGCAGTTCTTC.

The chain couples TRBV5-1 to TRBJ1-4, with TRBD1 matching over 7 bases. V lost 4 bases to trimming and J lost 3 bases; unmatched junction nucleotides: 3. Per the germline V gene, CDR1 is SGHRS and CDR2 is YFSETQ. CDR3 size: 14 residues. The CDR3 loop reads CASSPGGSNEKLFF. In nucleotides, the CDR3 is TGCGCCAGCAGCCCAGGGGGGTCTAATGAAAAACTGTTTTTT.

This clone was observed once. The chain carries TRBV9 and TRBJ1-4; D is undetermined. V dropped 3 bases and J dropped 7 bases, with 16 bases sitting between them. The germline V gene encodes CDR1 SGDLS and CDR2 YYNGEE. The CDR3 spans 15 residues. The CDR3 region has the DNA TGTGCCAGCAGCGACCCTTCCTCACGGGGTGAAAAACTGTTTTTT. As protein: CASSDPSSRGEKLFF.

This chain uses TRBV4-2 with TRBJ2-3, with unresolved D. The germline V gene encodes CDR1 LGHNA and CDR2 YNFKEQ. This CDR3 has 12 residues. Trimming shortened V by 1 base and J by 7 bases, and 6 bases separated the two germline ends. In DNA, the CDR3 is TGTGCCAGCAGCCAAGGGCCGAATACGCAGTATTTT. This sequence encodes CASSQGPNTQYF.

V usage is TRBV27 and J usage is TRBJ2-7; no clear D gene. The V gene lost 0 bases and the J gene lost 6 bases, with 6 bases spanning the gap. Germline V gene data show CDR1 as MNHEY and CDR2 as SMNVEV (reference sequence). The CDR3 loop spans 12 amino acids. The CDR3 protein is CASSLSPGEQYF. The CDR3, as DNA: TGTGCCAGCAGTTTATCACCGGGCGAGCAGTACTTC.

The J gene is TRBJ2-7, the V gene TRBV15; D is unclear. V lost 0 bases to trimming and J lost 3 bases, with 6 bases between them. This CDR3 is 13 amino acids long. CDR1 and CDR2 from the germline V gene are LNHNV and YYDKDF (reference sequence). CDR3 loop: CATSRDYNYEQYF. Written as DNA, the CDR3 is TGTGCCACCAGCAGAGATTACAACTACGAGCAGTACTTC.

A single count supports this clone. The V and J genes are TRBV5-4 and TRBJ2-7; D is perhaps TRBD2 (6 bases). V was clipped by 2 bases and J by 4 bases, with 10 bases between them. This CDR3 comprises 13 residues. CDR1 and CDR2 from the germline V gene are SGHNT and YYREEE (reference sequence). CDR3 nucleotides: TGTGCCAGCAGCTTTACGGGACTGTACGAGCAGTACTTC. It encodes CASSFTGLYEQYF.

This clone was observed a single time. The chain combines TRBV5-6 with TRBJ1-5, with 10 bases matching TRBD1. The V segment lost 4 bases and the J segment 6 bases; nucleotides outside the gene matches: 7. The CDR3 runs 15 residues. Germline V gene lookup returns CDR1 SGHDT and CDR2 YYEEEE. CDR3 bases: TGTGCCAGCAGCCGGGACAGGGGAACGAGTCAGCCCCAGCATTTT. It specifies CASSRDRGTSQPQHF. Based on the CDR3 plus reference TRBV5-6 and TRBJ1-5, the full variable domain is DAGVTQSPTHLIKTRGQQVTLRCSPKSGHDTVSWYQQALGQGPQFIFQYYEEEERQRGNFPDRFSGHQFPNYSSELNVNALLLGDSALYLCASSRDRGTSQPQHFGDGTRLSIL.

This clone has just a few counts. The chain joins TRBV27 to TRBJ2-7; 8 bases map to TRBD1. Germline assignment: CDR1 MNHEY and CDR2 SMNVEV (reference sequence). The CDR3 runs to 14 residues. V was pared by 6 bases and J by 4 bases, with 8 bases of the junction left unmatched. The chain's CDR3 is CASSTRTGRYEQYF. CDR3 DNA: TGTGCCAGCAGCACCCGGACAGGGAGGTACGAGCAGTACTTC.

The chain employs TRBV6-5 and TRBJ2-7; maybe TRBD2 (5 bases). This CDR3 has 14 amino acids. The germline CDR1 and CDR2 sequences are MNHEY and SVGAGI. Trimming removed 6 bases from V and 0 bases from J, with 12 bases in between. The CDR3 nucleotides are TGTGCCAGCAGCGGACTTCCCAGCTCCTACGAGCAGTACTTC. This translates into CASSGLPSSYEQYF.

The rearrangement links TRBV27 to TRBJ2-1, with D unresolved. CDR1 and CDR2 (germline): MNHEY, SMNVEV (reference sequence). Trimming took 2 bases from V and 3 from J, leaving 8 bases between them. CDR3 size: 14 residues. The CDR3 DNA reads as TGTGCCAGCAGTTTAACACAGATCTACAATGAGCAGTTCTTC. The encoded protein is CASSLTQIYNEQFF.

The chain employs TRBV19 and TRBJ2-7, with 12 bases lining up with TRBD2. J lost 4 bases, V lost 3 bases, and 1 base had no gene match. The germline CDR1 and CDR2 sequences are LNHDA and SQIVND (reference sequence). The CDR3 extends over 14 amino acids. CDR3 amino acids: CASSIGLAGYEQYF. DNA of the CDR3: TGTGCCAGTAGTATTGGACTAGCGGGATACGAGCAGTACTTC. Using reference TRBV19 and TRBJ2-7 for the parts outside the CDR3, the full variable domain is DGGITQSPKYLFRKEGQNVTLSCEQNLNHDAMYWYRQDPGQGLRLIYYSQIVNDFQKGDIAEGYSVSREKKESFPLTVTSAQKNPTAFYLCASSIGLAGYEQYFGPGTRLTVT.

The rearrangement joins TRBV6-1 to TRBJ1-1; D is ambiguous. Germline-derived CDR1 and CDR2 are MNHNS and SASEGT. This CDR3 is 13 amino acids long. Trimming removed 6 bases at V and 0 bases at J, with 8 bases between. The CDR3 loop reads CASRRYMNTEAFF. DNA of the CDR3: TGTGCCAGCAGGCGCTACATGAACACTGAAGCTTTCTTT.

This clone was seen just once. This may come from a read error, since a much larger clone is one base off. This sample includes further DNA sequences coding for the same CDR3. The rearrangement links TRBV28 to TRBJ1-6; D remains ambiguous. The germline gives CDR1 MDHEN, CDR2 SYDVKM. The CDR3 is 12 residues long. The germline V and J ends were trimmed by 5 bases and 5 bases, with 4 bases remaining between them. CDR3 nucleotide sequence: TGTGCCAGCAGTGTTAATAATTCACCCCTCCACTTT. Its translation is CASSVNNSPLHF.

This clone was seen more than once but under ten times. The rearrangement joins TRBV27 to TRBJ1-6, with a tentative D call TRBD1 (6 bases). The germline CDR1 and CDR2 sequences are MNHEY and SMNVEV (reference sequence). This CDR3 comprises 17 residues. V shed 5 bases and J shed 3 bases, with 17 bases lying between them. The CDR3 is CASSQKTGSLYNSPLHF. CDR3 nucleotides: TGTGCCAGCAGTCAAAAAACAGGGTCGCTCTATAATTCACCCCTCCACTTT.

The chain links TRBV4-3 to TRBJ1-1; D unclear. V lost 0 bases, J lost 1 base, and 9 bases lay in between. The CDR3 length is 15 residues. The germline V gene encodes CDR1 LGHNA and CDR2 YSLEER. The CDR3 region is CASSQDVETNTEAFF. In nucleotides, the CDR3 is TGCGCCAGCAGCCAAGACGTGGAGACGAACACTGAAGCTTTCTTT.

The chain combines TRBV4-2 with TRBJ2-3; D call uncertain. The germline V gene has CDR1 LGHNA and CDR2 YNFKEQ. V dropped 8 bases and J dropped 3 bases, with 6 bases sitting between them. CDR3 length equals 11 residues. The CDR3 DNA reads TGTGCCAGCGCTGGGACAGATACGCAGTATTTT. Encoded protein: CASAGTDTQYF.